This passage covers 31 T cell receptor beta chains from one sample sequenced in a study of blood T cell repertoires in COVID-19. Some clones are missing from TCRdb's copy, which holds only in-frame ones; the method was immunoSEQ multiplex PCR. The sample has about 210,000 clones; around four fifths are singletons. Sequenced material: peripheral blood. The receptor set was obtained from a woman aged 50 to 65 with acute or convalescent COVID-19.

V and J are TRBV6-4 and TRBJ2-3; tentative D call: TRBD2 (6 bases). Trimming pared 5 bases from V and 6 bases from J, leaving 18 bases between. Germline V gene data show CDR1 as MRHNA and CDR2 as SNTAGT. This CDR3 comprises 15 residues. CDR3 nucleotide sequence: TGTGCCAGCAGTAAGAGCGGAGGGGTGGTGGATACGCAGTATTTT. This translates into CASSKSGGVVDTQYF.

The chain recombines TRBV4-2 with TRBJ2-2; possible D gene TRBD1, 5 bases. Looked up from germline, CDR1 is LGHNA and CDR2 is YNFKEQ. This CDR3 comprises 17 residues. V gave up 1 base and J gave up 0 bases, with 12 bases separating them. CDR3: CASSQVDSAANTGELFF. CDR3 sequence (DNA): TGTGCCAGCAGCCAAGTCGACAGCGCGGCGAACACCGGGGAGCTGTTTTTT.

The chain has TRBV11-3 and TRBJ2-1; perhaps TRBD1 as D (5 bases). The CDR3 sequence is 16 residues long. V lost 0 bases and J 3 bases, leaving 12 bases between the germline ends. From germline, CDR1 is SGHNT and CDR2 YENEEA. Here the CDR3 reads CASSLEGQGLYNEQFF. Here the CDR3 DNA reads TGTGCCAGCAGCTTAGAAGGTCAGGGCCTCTACAATGAGCAGTTCTTC.

The chain employs TRBV29-1 and TRBJ2-3, with 10 bases fitting TRBD2. With 7 bases clipped from V and 5 bases from J, the junction kept 9 bases outside the gene matches. Per the germline V gene, CDR1 is SQVTM and CDR2 is ANQGSEA. This CDR3 contains 14 residues. In DNA, the CDR3 is TGCAGCGCCTTATCTAGCGGGAGTGTAGATACGCAGTATTTT. This codes for CSALSSGSVDTQYF.

The gene calls are TRBV12-3 or TRBV12-4 and TRBJ2-1, with D possibly matching TRBD1 (5 bases). CDR3 length equals 13 residues. Trimming left V 2 bases short and J 10 bases short, with 12 bases between. The CDR3 region is CASSLSRGAEQFF. As DNA, the CDR3 is TGTGCCAGCAGTTTAAGTAGGGGCGCCGAGCAGTTCTTC.

This chain connects TRBV18 to TRBJ2-7; 11 bases map to TRBD2. Per the germline V gene, CDR1 is KGHSH and CDR2 is LQKENI. The CDR3 spans 14 residues. Trimming cost V 1 base and J 6 bases; bases outside gene matches: 2. CDR3 DNA: TGTGCCAGCTCACCACTAGCGGGAGGGCTCGAGCAGTACTTC. Translated, it gives CASSPLAGGLEQYF.

The chain combines TRBV27 with TRBJ1-2; D is perhaps TRBD1 (5 bases). The V and J ends lost 2 bases and 2 bases respectively, with 12 bases between them. The CDR3 runs 15 residues. The V gene's germline CDR1 is MNHEY and CDR2 SMNVEV (reference sequence). DNA for the CDR3: TGTGCCAGCAGTTTAGGAGCCGGGGGAAACTATGGCTACACCTTC. It specifies CASSLGAGGNYGYTF.

On this clone itself: The CDR3 ends on some other residue instead of the conserved phenylalanine or tryptophan, so this is likely a read error. Because the CDR3's place on the DNA is in doubt, the DNA is left out and the CDR3 is given as listed by TCRdb. This chain joins TRBV29-1 and TRBJ2-7; the D segment call TRBD1 is taken from the table without a DNA check. Germline V gene sequence: CDR1 SQVTM, CDR2 ANQGSEA. The CDR3 sequence runs 9 residues, both termini included. The CDR3 reads CSPDGTGAL.

V and J are TRBV27 and TRBJ1-1; possibly TRBD1 for D (5 bases). The CDR3 length is 13 residues. Per germline, CDR1 MNHEY and CDR2 SMNVEV (reference sequence). Trimming took 3 bases from V and 5 from J, leaving 10 bases between them. The CDR3 here is CASSFSTVTEAFF. The CDR3 DNA reads TGTGCCAGCAGTTTCTCGACAGTAACTGAAGCTTTCTTT.

V is TRBV19 and J is TRBJ2-1; 11 positions agree with TRBD2. In germline, CDR1 is LNHDA, CDR2 SQIVND (reference sequence). The CDR3 contains 15 residues. With 5 bases clipped from V and 5 bases from J, the junction kept 5 bases outside the gene matches. For the CDR3, the DNA is TGTGCCAGTAGTCCCGGGACTAGCGGAAACAATGAGCAGTTCTTC. Protein: CASSPGTSGNNEQFF.

Points on this clone: A much larger clone lies one base from this, so it may be a read error. This chain connects TRBV7-9 to TRBJ2-7; 8 bases map to TRBD1. After removal of 5 bases from V and 3 bases from J, the junction contained 3 bases not matched to a gene. The CDR3 extends over 13 amino acids. The V gene's germline CDR1 is SEHNR and CDR2 FQNEAQ (reference sequence). The CDR3 coding sequence is TGTGCCAGCAGCCAGGACAGGGACTACGAGCAGTACTTC. Residues: CASSQDRDYEQYF. Filled out from reference TRBV7-9 and TRBJ2-7, the complete variable domain reads DTGVSQNPRHKITKRGQNVTFRCDPISEHNRLYWYRQTLGQGPEFLTYFQNEAQLEKSRLLSDRFSAERPKGSFSTLEIQRTEQGDSAMYLCASSQDRDYEQYFGPGTRLTVT.

This clone came up once. This chain joins TRBV10-3 and TRBJ1-1; D unresolved. Trimming stripped 0 bases from V and 14 bases from J, with 16 bases between. Germline assignment: CDR1 ENHRY and CDR2 SYGVKD. The CDR3 is made up of 13 amino acids. CDR3 sequence reads: CAISESEQTQPFF. The DNA of the CDR3 is TGTGCCATCAGTGAGTCCGAACAGACGCAACCATTCTTT.

The V call is TRBV10-3, the J call TRBJ2-7; 14 bases match TRBD2. CDR3 length: 15 amino acids. V gave up 10 bases and J gave up 3 bases; unmatched junction bases: 8. The germline V gene has CDR1 ENHRY and CDR2 SYGVKD. The CDR3: CATNPGTSGSYEQYF. The CDR3 nucleotides read TGTGCCACCAATCCCGGGACTAGCGGGAGCTACGAGCAGTACTTC.

The V and J genes are TRBV15 and TRBJ2-5; a possible D gene is TRBD1 (6 bases). This CDR3 contains 15 residues. The germline gives CDR1 LNHNV, CDR2 YYDKDF (reference sequence). The V end was cut by 4 bases, the J end by 4 bases, with 16 bases between. CDR3 sequence (DNA): TGTGCCACCAGCACCCCCCGGCAGGGGCGAGAGACCCAGTACTTC. This gives the protein CATSTPRQGRETQYF.

The chain joins TRBV3-1 (or the pseudogene TRBV3-2) to TRBJ1-2; no firm D call. The length of the CDR3 is 19 residues. V shed 1 base and J shed 6 bases, with 27 bases lying between them. CDR1 and CDR2 (germline): LGHDT, YNNKEL (reference sequence). CDR3 protein: CASSQVLPIWAREVDGYTF. In nucleotides, the CDR3 is TGTGCCAGCAGCCAAGTCTTGCCGATCTGGGCCAGAGAAGTGGATGGCTACACCTTC.

The chain is built from TRBV29-1 and TRBJ2-1, with D tentatively TRBD2 (6 bases). Looked up from germline, CDR1 is SQVTM and CDR2 is ANQGSEA. V was trimmed by 3 bases and J by 0 bases, leaving 15 bases between them. This CDR3 comprises 16 residues. For the CDR3, the DNA is TGCAGCGTTGAGTCGGGGGACGCGAGCTCCTACAATGAGCAGTTCTTC. Translated: CSVESGDASSYNEQFF.

The chain employs TRBV11-1 and TRBJ2-7, with 8 bases that match TRBD1. The CDR3 consists of 15 residues. V was pared by 3 bases and J by 3 bases, with 7 bases of the junction left unmatched. CDR1 and CDR2 from the germline V gene are SGHAT and FQDESV (reference sequence). The CDR3 sequence is CASSFSGTGVYEQYF. In nucleotides, the CDR3 is TGTGCCAGCAGCTTCTCCGGGACAGGAGTCTACGAGCAGTACTTC.

V and J are TRBV6-5 and TRBJ2-7, with D perhaps TRBD1 (5 bases). CDR3 size: 14 residues. V lost 6 bases to trimming and J lost 3 bases, with 15 bases between them. The germline gives CDR1 MNHEY, CDR2 SVGAGI. The DNA of the CDR3 is TGTGCCAGCAGACGGACACCTAATTTCTACGAGCAGTACTTC. As protein: CASRRTPNFYEQYF.

The J gene is TRBJ1-1, the V gene TRBV7-8, with 8 bases aligning to TRBD1. This CDR3 region has 15 residues. Germline assignment: CDR1 SGHVS and CDR2 FQNEAQ. V was pared by 5 bases and J by 5 bases, with 10 bases of the junction left unmatched. CDR3 region: CASSPRTGKGTEAFF. CDR3 sequence (DNA): TGTGCCAGCAGCCCCAGGACAGGGAAGGGTACTGAAGCTTTCTTT. Based on the CDR3 plus reference TRBV7-8 and TRBJ1-1, the full variable domain is GAGVSQSPRYKVAKRGQDVALRCDPISGHVSLFWYQQALGQGPEFLTYFQNEAQLDKSGLPSDRFFAERPEGSVSTLKIQRTQQEDSAVYLCASSPRTGKGTEAFFGQGTRLTVV.

The chain joins TRBV24-1 to TRBJ2-3; D might be TRBD1 (6 bases). The CDR3 sequence is 13 residues long. Trimming shortened V by 4 bases and J by 7 bases, and 11 bases separated the two germline ends. Germline CDR1 is KGHDR and CDR2 is SFDVKD. CDR3 loop: CATSDPGHYTQYF. CDR3 in DNA: TGTGCCACCAGTGACCCGGGACACTATACGCAGTATTTT.

The V call is TRBV9, the J call TRBJ2-1; TRBD2 agrees at 9 bases. The CDR3 runs to 15 residues. The V gene's germline CDR1 is SGDLS and CDR2 YYNGEE. The ends lost 0 bases at V and 8 bases at J; junction bases unmatched: 6. The CDR3 DNA sequence: TGTGCCAGCAGCGTAGGGGCGGGAGGGTTAGATGAGCAGTTCTTC. Translation: CASSVGAGGLDEQFF.

V usage is TRBV2 and J usage is TRBJ1-5; 8 bases map to TRBD1. The CDR3 runs to 13 residues. Germline V gives CDR1 SNHLY, CDR2 FYNNEI. V was pared by 6 bases and J by 7 bases, with 5 bases of the junction left unmatched. The CDR3 protein is CASSRGQGQPQHF. DNA for the CDR3: TGTGCCAGCAGCCGAGGACAGGGCCAGCCCCAGCATTTT.

This clone was seen only a few times. The chain joins TRBV27 to TRBJ1-2; possible D gene TRBD1, 6 bases. Germline V gives CDR1 MNHEY, CDR2 SMNVEV (reference sequence). The CDR3 sequence is 14 residues long. Trimming removed 6 bases at V and 4 bases at J, with 15 bases between. CDR3 region: CASRGNRESYGYTF. The CDR3 DNA reads as TGTGCCAGCAGGGGTAACAGGGAAAGCTATGGCTACACCTTC.

A few counts support this clone. The genes are TRBV11-3 and TRBJ2-7, with D perhaps TRBD1 (8 bases). The germline V gene encodes CDR1 SGHNT and CDR2 YENEEA. There are 15 residues in the CDR3. Deletions cut 4 bases from V and 6 bases from J, with 19 bases between. CDR3 DNA sequence: TGTGCCAGCAGCTCAGGGGGCGGGAGCGATGGCGAGCAGTACTTC. Translated, it gives CASSSGGGSDGEQYF.

Many counts were recorded for this clone. The J gene is TRBJ1-2, the V gene TRBV11-2; the D gene is possibly TRBD1 (5 bases). The CDR3 contains 15 residues. In germline, CDR1 is SGHAT, CDR2 FQNNGV. The V end was cut by 0 bases, the J end by 5 bases, with 13 bases between. In DNA form, the CDR3 reads TGTGCCAGCAGCTTAGAGTCCGGGGGGGGATATGGCTACACCTTC. Encoded protein: CASSLESGGGYGYTF.

The chain uses TRBV28 and TRBJ2-2; the match to TRBD2 covers 10 bases. CDR3 length equals 15 residues. Unmatched junction bases numbered 8, after V lost 6 bases and J lost 7 bases. The germline V gene encodes CDR1 MDHEN and CDR2 SYDVKM. The CDR3 bases are TGTGCCAGCAGGATCGGGACTAGCGAGGTCGGGGAGCTGTTTTTT. Protein product: CASRIGTSEVGELFF. Supplemented by reference TRBV28 and TRBJ2-2, the full variable domain reads DVKVTQSSRYLVKRTGEKVFLECVQDMDHENMFWYRQDPGLGLRLIYFSYDVKMKEKGDIPEGYSVSREKKERFSLILESASTNQTSMYLCASRIGTSEVGELFFGEGSRLTVL.

The J gene is TRBJ2-5, the V gene TRBV4-1, with 12 bases identical to TRBD2. This CDR3 region has 16 residues. Germline CDR1 is MGHRA and CDR2 is YSYEKL. V dropped 1 base and J dropped 2; count of bases not matched to a gene: 2. The CDR3 DNA reads TGCGCCAGCAGCCAAGTGGGACTAGCGGGTCAAGAGACCCAGTACTTC. Residues: CASSQVGLAGQETQYF.

The chain joins TRBV7-9 to TRBJ2-7; 7 positions agree with TRBD1. V was pared by 8 bases and J by 5 bases, with 9 bases of the junction left unmatched. The germline gives CDR1 SEHNR, CDR2 FQNEAQ (reference sequence). This CDR3 region has 13 residues. DNA for the CDR3: TGTGCCAGCGGCACGACAGGGAGTGACGAGCAGTACTTC. It translates to CASGTTGSDEQYF.

The chain joins TRBV27 to TRBJ2-2; 12 nucleotides line up with TRBD2. J was trimmed by 3 bases and V by 6 bases; bases with no gene match: 5. The CDR3 contains 16 residues. CDR1 and CDR2 (germline): MNHEY, SMNVEV (reference sequence). CDR3 loop: CASSFGTSGYTGELFF. CDR3 DNA sequence: TGTGCCAGCAGCTTCGGGACTAGCGGGTACACCGGGGAGCTGTTTTTT.

This clone occurred many times. V gene TRBV5-4 combines with J gene TRBJ1-2, with D tentatively TRBD1 (6 bases). The CDR3 is 11 residues long. Per germline, CDR1 SGHNT and CDR2 YYREEE (reference sequence). V shed 1 base and J shed 10 bases, with 8 bases lying between them. CDR3: CASSLTGFYTF. The CDR3 DNA reads as TGTGCCAGCAGCTTGACAGGGTTCTACACCTTC.

The chain couples TRBV18 to TRBJ1-4; TRBD1 is a possible D gene (6 bases). The V and J ends lost 6 bases and 7 bases respectively, with 12 bases between them. Looked up from germline, CDR1 is KGHSH and CDR2 is LQKENI. This CDR3 is built from 13 residues. The CDR3 DNA follows: TGTGCCAGCTCCCAGGACAGTCGTGAAAAACTGTTTTTT. It encodes CASSQDSREKLFF. The variable domain in full, with the rest retrieved from reference TRBV18 and TRBJ1-4, is NAGVMQNPRHLVRRRGQEARLRCSPMKGHSHVYWYRQLPEEGLKFMVYLQKENIIDESGMPKERFSAEFPKEGPSILRIQQVVRGDSAAYFCASSQDSREKLFFGSGTQLSVL.